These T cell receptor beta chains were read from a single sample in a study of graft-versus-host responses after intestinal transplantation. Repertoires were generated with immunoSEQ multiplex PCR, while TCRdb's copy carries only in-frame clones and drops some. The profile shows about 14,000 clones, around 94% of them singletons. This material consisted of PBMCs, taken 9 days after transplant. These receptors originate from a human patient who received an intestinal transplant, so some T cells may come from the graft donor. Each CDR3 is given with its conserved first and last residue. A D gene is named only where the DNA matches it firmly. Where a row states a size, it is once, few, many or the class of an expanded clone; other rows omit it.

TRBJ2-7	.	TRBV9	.	CASSVEVTSEQYF	TGTGCCAGCAGCGTAGAGGTGACGTCCGAGCAGTACTTC
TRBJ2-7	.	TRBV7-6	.	CASSLRASSYEQYF	TGTGCCAGCAGCTTACGGGCTAGCTCCTACGAGCAGTACTTC
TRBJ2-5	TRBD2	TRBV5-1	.	CASSLGGTSGSGETQYF	TGCGCCAGCAGCTTGGGAGGGACTAGCGGGTCGGGTGAGACCCAGTACTTC
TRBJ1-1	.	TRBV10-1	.	CASSEGVLTEAFF	TGCGCCAGCAGTGAGGGGGTTTTGACTGAAGCTTTCTTT
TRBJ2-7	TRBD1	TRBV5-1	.	CASSGPGGRYEQYF	TGCGCCAGCAGCGGGCCAGGGGGAAGATACGAGCAGTACTTC
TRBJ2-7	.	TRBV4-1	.	CASSQDHKGLGEQYF	TGCGCCAGCAGCCAAGATCACAAGGGATTGGGGGAGCAGTACTTC
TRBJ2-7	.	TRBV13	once	CASSLGLYEQYF	TGTGCCAGCAGCTTAGGCCTCTACGAGCAGTACTTC
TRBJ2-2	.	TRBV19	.	CASSTTDKRAGELFF	TGTGCCAGTAGTACCACGGACAAGAGGGCCGGGGAGCTGTTTTTT
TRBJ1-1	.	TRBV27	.	CASSLLVLGEYTEAFF	TGTGCCAGCAGTTTATTGGTCTTGGGGGAGTACACTGAAGCTTTCTTT
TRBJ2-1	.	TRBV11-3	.	CASSLGVGTKSYNEQFF	TGTGCCAGCAGCTTAGGGGTTGGGACAAAATCCTACAATGAGCAGTTCTTC
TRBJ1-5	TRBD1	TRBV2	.	CASSPTGLSNQPQHF	TGTGCCAGCAGCCCGACAGGGTTAAGCAATCAGCCCCAGCATTTT
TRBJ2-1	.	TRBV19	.	CASSMRNEQFF	TGTGCCAGTAGTATGAGGAATGAGCAGTTCTTC
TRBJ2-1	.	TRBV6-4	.	CARGAPGSNEQFF	TGTGCCAGGGGGGCTCCGGGCAGCAATGAGCAGTTCTTC
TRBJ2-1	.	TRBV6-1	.	CASSEALKWQFF	TGTGCCAGCAGTGAAGCGTTGAAGTGGCAGTTCTTC
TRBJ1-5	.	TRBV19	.	CASRQGYQPQHF	TGTGCCAGTAGGCAGGGGTATCAGCCCCAGCATTTT
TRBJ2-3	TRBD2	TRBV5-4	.	CASSLAPAGGQDTQYF	TGTGCCAGCAGCTTGGCCCCAGCGGGAGGGCAAGATACGCAGTATTTT
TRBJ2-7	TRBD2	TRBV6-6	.	CASSYSGTTYEQYF	TGTGCCAGCAGTTACAGCGGGACTACCTACGAGCAGTACTTC
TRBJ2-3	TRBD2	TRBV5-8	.	CASSTGLAGGTDTQYF	TGTGCCAGCAGCACGGGACTAGCGGGAGGAACAGATACGCAGTATTTT
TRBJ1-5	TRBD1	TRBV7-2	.	CASSLTSRGDQPQHF	TGTGCCAGCAGCTTAACGTCCAGGGGGGATCAGCCCCAGCATTTT
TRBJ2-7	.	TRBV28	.	CASSLLSAGGLGSYEQYF	TGTGCCAGCAGTTTACTTTCCGCAGGGGGGCTTGGGTCCTACGAGCAGTACTTC
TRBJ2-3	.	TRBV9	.	CASSFKGATDTQYF	TGTGCCAGCAGCTTCAAAGGGGCCACAGATACGCAGTATTTT
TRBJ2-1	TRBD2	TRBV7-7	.	CASSLERGAGGPNEQFF	TGTGCTAGCAGCTTAGAAAGGGGAGCGGGAGGGCCCAATGAGCAGTTCTTC
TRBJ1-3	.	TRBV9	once	CASSVEVISNTIYF	TGTGCCAGCAGCGTAGAGGTCATCTCGAACACCATATATTTT
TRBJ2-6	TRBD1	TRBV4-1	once	CASSQTGESGANVLTF	TGCGCCAGCAGCCAAACAGGGGAGTCTGGGGCCAACGTCCTGACTTTC
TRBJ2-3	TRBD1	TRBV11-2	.	CASSFRDRDTDTQYF	TGTGCCAGCAGCTTCCGGGACAGGGACACAGATACGCAGTATTTT
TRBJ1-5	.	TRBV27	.	CASSLSGNRPQHF	TGTGCCAGCAGTTTATCCGGGAATAGGCCCCAGCATTTT
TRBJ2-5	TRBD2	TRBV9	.	CASSAGWGGQETQYF	TGTGCCAGCAGCGCCGGGTGGGGGGGCCAAGAGACCCAGTACTTC
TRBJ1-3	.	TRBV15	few	CATSRDVTLLGGNTIYF	TGTGCCACCAGCAGAGATGTGACTCTCCTTGGGGGAAACACCATATATTTT
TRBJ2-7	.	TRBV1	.	CTSSQSYEQYF	TGCACCAGCAGCCAATCCTACGAGCAGTACTTC
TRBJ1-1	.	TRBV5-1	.	CASSLATQNTEAFF	TGCGCCAGCAGCTTGGCTACACAGAACACTGAAGCTTTCTTT
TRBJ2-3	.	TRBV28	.	CASRSGRDVIDTQYF	TGTGCCAGCAGATCCGGGCGGGATGTTATAGATACGCAGTATTTT
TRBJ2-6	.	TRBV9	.	CASSVAWGAGANVLTF	TGTGCCAGCAGCGTAGCTTGGGGGGCTGGGGCCAACGTCCTGACTTTC
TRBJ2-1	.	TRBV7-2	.	CASSLAGSSYNEQFF	TGTGCCAGCAGCTTAGCGGGGAGCTCCTACAATGAGCAGTTCTTC
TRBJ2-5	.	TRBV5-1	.	CASSLPSYETQYF	TGCGCCAGCAGCTTGCCCTCTTATGAGACCCAGTACTTC
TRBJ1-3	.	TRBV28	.	CASSLVEMQGADTIYF	TGTGCCAGCAGTCTGGTGGAAATGCAGGGCGCAGACACCATATATTTT
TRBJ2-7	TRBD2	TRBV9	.	CASSASGLAAYEQYF	TGTGCCAGCAGCGCCTCAGGACTAGCCGCGTACGAGCAGTACTTC
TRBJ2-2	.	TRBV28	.	CASSPPSHGSPNTGELFF	TGTGCCAGCAGTCCCCCGTCCCATGGTTCGCCGAACACCGGGGAGCTGTTTTTT
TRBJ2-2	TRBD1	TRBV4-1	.	CASSRVGEQGADTGELFF	TGCGCCAGCAGCCGCGTGGGGGAACAGGGGGCAGACACCGGGGAGCTGTTTTTT
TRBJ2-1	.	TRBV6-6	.	CASSLTGLSDEQFF	TGTGCCAGCAGTCTAACAGGGTTGTCCGATGAGCAGTTCTTC
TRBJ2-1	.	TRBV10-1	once	CASSDVQLHNEQFF	TGCGCCAGCAGTGATGTGCAGCTTCACAATGAGCAGTTCTTC
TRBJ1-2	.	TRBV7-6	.	CASSPESVGDGYTF	TGTGCCAGCAGCCCCGAAAGCGTAGGAGATGGCTACACCTTC
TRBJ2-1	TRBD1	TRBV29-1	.	CSVDNRGQDNEQFF	TGCAGCGTTGATAACAGGGGGCAGGACAATGAGCAGTTCTTC
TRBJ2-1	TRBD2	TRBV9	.	CASSVAREGTRLHEQFF	TGTGCCAGCAGCGTAGCTAGGGAGGGGACCCGACTCCATGAGCAGTTCTTC
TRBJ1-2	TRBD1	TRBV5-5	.	CASSLGQGTFGYTF	TGTGCCAGCAGCCTCGGACAGGGGACTTTTGGCTACACCTTC
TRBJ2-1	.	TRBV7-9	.	CALIWTNEQFF	TGTGCCCTCATATGGACCAATGAGCAGTTCTTC
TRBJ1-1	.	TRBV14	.	CASSQLRSLPSNTEAFF	TGTGCCAGCAGCCAACTCCGCTCTCTACCTTCCAACACTGAAGCTTTCTTT
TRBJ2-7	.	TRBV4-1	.	CASSPGEGRGTEQYF	TGCGCCAGCAGCCCGGGGGAAGGCAGGGGGACCGAGCAGTACTTC
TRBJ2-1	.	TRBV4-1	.	CASSQTRVINEQFF	TGCGCCAGCAGTCAGACCAGGGTAATCAATGAGCAGTTCTTC